This T cell receptor beta chain originates from a study of technical replicates of blood from a few donors listed by TCRdb under 2017. CDR1 and CDR2 (SGHRS, YFSETQ) derive from the germline V gene. Its CDR3 holds 17 amino acids, cysteine through phenylalanine. Of the read, only the CDR3 DNA is kept; its 51 bases are in frame from base 1. The germline ends are 21 bases apart after V is trimmed by 4 bases and J by 4 bases. With respect to this clone: Its antigen is still unknown. Per-nucleotide qualities are absent, and no much larger clonotype sits a single base away.

Receptor amplification or capture employed the immunoSEQ multiplex PCR assay. Sourced from immuneACCESS, this table was stored by TCRdb with only in-frame sequences that have V and J called. A share of the clones is absent; for the studies checked, an unresolved V gene accounts for under half, and the remainder has no known explanation. The sample table records approximately 81,000 clones; approximately 96% of these occur just once. The ten biggest clones cover 0.36% of the sample. The sequenced material came from T cells isolated from PBMCs. The chain was built from TRBV5-1 and TRBJ2-1, with the D gene uncertain. This receptor was identified in a human donor in good health. The sequenced DNA: TGCGCCAGCAGCCCTGTGCTAGACGGCCCTCGATACAATGAGCAGTTCTTC. This translates into CASSPVLDGPRYNEQFF.